A single T cell receptor (beta chain) is shown here with its context. Its matching antigen is unknown. The entry originates in a study of cytomegalovirus exposure and HLA in healthy donors. Study-wide results and caveats: 87-base-pair reads could not separate some V segments, including TRBV6-2 and TRBV6-3. Later analysis suggested most CMV-associated TCR beta chains were HLA-restricted.

V was pared by 6 bases and J by 5 bases, with 11 bases between. Germline lookup yields CDR1 MNHNY and CDR2 SVGAGI (reference sequence). The length of the CDR3 is 13 residues. PCR used 60 Vbeta primers and 13 Jbeta primers. In the source study's methods: Later reanalysis found 75 million to 95 million unique TCR beta chains, 10 million to 12 million of them shared. TCRdb's copy holds only in-frame clones and misses some; the assay was immunoSEQ multiplex PCR. That table furnishes V, J and clone size, whereas the DNA furnished D and trimming. The sample includes roughly 200,000 clones. The V and J genes are TRBV6-6 and TRBJ2-1, with a weak D call TRBD2 (6 bases). This TCR was recovered from a girl aged 2 to 10 in good health and CMV-seropositive. Specimen: PBMCs. CDR3 DNA sequence: TGTGCCAGCAGAAGCCTAGCGCACAATGAGCAGTTCTTC. The encoded protein is CASRSLAHNEQFF.